What follows is one TCR beta chain and its context. Its antigen is still unknown. With 7 bases clipped from V and 7 bases from J, the junction kept 7 bases outside the gene matches. Germline V gene lookup returns CDR1 MDHEN and CDR2 SYDVKM. CDR3 length: 13 amino acids. The data belong to a study of OX40 agonist ivuxolimab in advanced cancers. As for the study in general: Checkpoint inhibitors had been given previously to around 38% of patients.

Some clones are missing from TCRdb's copy, which holds only in-frame ones; the method was immunoSEQ multiplex PCR. The data show 67,000 or so clones, 88% seen once. Study-wide points: Relative to CD4+, CD8+ T cells held more expanded clones on average. Low clonal expansion, among the lowest seen, marked partial responders at 0.1-3.0 mg/kg.

Baseline, cycle 4 day 1, and cycle 7 day 1 were the blood sampling points. The rearrangement links TRBV28 to TRBJ1-5; 7 nucleotides agree with TRBD1. This TCR was recovered from an adult with an advanced solid tumor such as melanoma, head and neck, liver or kidney cancer. The sequencing here drew on CD4+ or CD8+ T cells sorted from blood, taken in a trial of the OX40 agonist ivuxolimab. CDR3 sequence reads: CASITQGTQPQHF. The CDR3 bases are TGTGCCAGCATTACACAGGGGACCCAGCCCCAGCATTTT.